The 2 T cell receptor beta chains below were found in one sample sequenced in a study of T-cell memory formation after mild COVID-19. In TCRdb, the 5' RACE reads were re-called with MiXCR into one record per CDR3 protein. The table has 120,000 or so distinct CDR3 sequences, over 15% seen once. Sequencing used PBMCs or a T cell subset sorted from them (not recorded which). The receptor set was obtained from a man aged 18 to 29 who had mild COVID-19 (a few samples of this study predate the infection). Cell type and time point are not known.

This clonotype has a handful of counts. The chain employs TRBV5-4 and TRBJ2-1; 7 nucleotides match TRBD2. The V segment lost 7 bases and the J segment 2 bases; nucleotides outside the gene matches: 9. CDR3 length equals 15 residues. Germline V gene lookup returns CDR1 SGHNT and CDR2 YYREEE (reference sequence). CDR3 sequence: CASGEGSVPYNEQFF. As DNA, the CDR3 is TGTGCCAGCGGGGAGGGATCGGTCCCCTACAATGAGCAGTTCTTC. The variable domain in full, with the rest retrieved from reference TRBV5-4 and TRBJ2-1, is ETGVTQSPTHLIKTRGQQVTLRCSSQSGHNTVSWYQQALGQGPQFIFQYYREEENGRGNFPPRFSGLQFPNYSSELNVNALELDDSALYLCASGEGSVPYNEQFFGPGTRLTVL.

A few counts support this clonotype. The rearrangement uses TRBV4-2 and TRBJ1-4; 7 bases match TRBD1. The CDR3 is made up of 16 amino acids. CDR1 LGHNA and CDR2 YNFKEQ come from the germline V gene. V lost 0 bases to trimming and J lost 7 bases; unmatched junction nucleotides: 8. The CDR3 region is CASSQDRRQGVEKLFF. The DNA for the CDR3 is TGTGCCAGCAGCCAAGATCGAAGGCAGGGGGTTGAAAAACTGTTTTTT.